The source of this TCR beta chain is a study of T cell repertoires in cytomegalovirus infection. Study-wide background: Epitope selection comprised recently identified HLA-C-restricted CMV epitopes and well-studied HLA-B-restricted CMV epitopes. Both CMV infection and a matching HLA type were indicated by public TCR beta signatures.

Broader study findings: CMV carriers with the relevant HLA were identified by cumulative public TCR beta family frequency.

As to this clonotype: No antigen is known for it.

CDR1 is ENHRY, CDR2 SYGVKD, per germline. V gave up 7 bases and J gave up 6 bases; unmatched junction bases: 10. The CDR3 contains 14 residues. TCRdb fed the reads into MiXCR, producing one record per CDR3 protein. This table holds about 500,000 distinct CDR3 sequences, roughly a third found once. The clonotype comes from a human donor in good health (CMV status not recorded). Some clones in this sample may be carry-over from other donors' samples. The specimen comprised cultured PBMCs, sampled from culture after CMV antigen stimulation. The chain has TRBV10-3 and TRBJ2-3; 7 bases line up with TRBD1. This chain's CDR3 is CAIKGAGSLDTQYF. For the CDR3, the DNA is TGTGCCATCAAGGGGGCGGGTTCTTTGGATACGCAGTATTTT.